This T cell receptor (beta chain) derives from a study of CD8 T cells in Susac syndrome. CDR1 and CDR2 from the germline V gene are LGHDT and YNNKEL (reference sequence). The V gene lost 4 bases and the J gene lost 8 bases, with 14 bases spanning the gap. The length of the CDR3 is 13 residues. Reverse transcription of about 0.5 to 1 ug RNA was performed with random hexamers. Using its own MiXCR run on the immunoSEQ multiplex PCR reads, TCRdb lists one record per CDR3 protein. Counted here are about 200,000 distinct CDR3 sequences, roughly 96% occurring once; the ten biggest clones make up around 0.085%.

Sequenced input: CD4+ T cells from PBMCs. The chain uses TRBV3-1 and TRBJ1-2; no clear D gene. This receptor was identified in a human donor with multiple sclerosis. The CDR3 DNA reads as TGTGCCAGCAGCCCTTTCCCGCGAGAGGGCTACACCTTC. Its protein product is CASSPFPREGYTF.